Presented here are 14 T cell receptor beta chains from one specimen sequenced in a study of T cell repertoires in cytomegalovirus infection. TCRdb re-called the reads through MiXCR, storing one row per CDR3 protein. The sample lists about 460,000 distinct CDR3 sequences; about 10% were seen once. The source material was PBMCs. The receptors come from a human donor in good health (CMV status not recorded). Some clones in this sample may be carry-over from other donors' samples.

Of note for this clonotype: This could be a read error, since a much larger clone is one nucleotide away. Lacking the conserved final phenylalanine or tryptophan, this CDR3 likely reflects a read error. The J gene is TRBJ1-5, the V gene TRBV28; 7 bases align to TRBD1. The length of the CDR3 is 14 residues. Germline V gives CDR1 MDHEN, CDR2 SYDVKM. V was pared by 8 bases and J by 4 bases, with 8 bases of the junction left unmatched. CDR3 nucleotide sequence: TGTGCCAGCCGGCGAGGGGGCAGTAATCAGCCCCAGCATCTT. As protein: CASRRGGSNQPQHL.

This clonotype was observed many times. This chain connects TRBV29-1 to TRBJ2-7; D may be TRBD2 (5 bases). The CDR3 extends over 14 amino acids. Trimming cost V 2 bases and J 5 bases, with 16 bases left between them. Germline assignment: CDR1 SQVTM and CDR2 ANQGSEA. The CDR3 here is CSVETGKLSNEQYF. In nucleotides, the CDR3 is TGCAGCGTTGAAACGGGGAAACTCAGTAACGAGCAGTACTTC.

This chain links TRBV20-1 with TRBJ2-6, with D perhaps matching TRBD1 (6 bases). V lost 3 bases to trimming and J lost 0 bases, with 12 bases between them. Germline V gene data show CDR1 as DFQATT and CDR2 as SNEGSKA (reference sequence). This CDR3 is 16 amino acids long. The CDR3 here is CSARRKQGSGANVLTF. The CDR3 DNA follows: TGCAGTGCTAGGCGAAAACAGGGCTCTGGGGCCAACGTCCTGACTTTC.

J is TRBJ1-2 and V is TRBV7-3; no clear D gene. Germline V CDR1 and CDR2: SGHTA, FQGTGA. This CDR3 contains 14 residues. V lost 5 bases, J lost 4 bases, and 14 bases lay in between. The CDR3 DNA reads as TGTGCCAGCAGCCCCGGAGAGGACCCCTATGGCTACACCTTC. Its protein product is CASSPGEDPYGYTF.

This clonotype was seen ten or more times. The genes are TRBV6-1 and TRBJ2-3; 7 bases match TRBD1. V dropped 4 bases and J dropped 2; count of bases not matched to a gene: 6. This CDR3 spans 15 amino acids. Germline loops: CDR1 MNHNS, CDR2 SASEGT. The CDR3 region has the DNA TGTGCCAGCAGTGTGGGACAGATAAACACAGATACGCAGTATTTT. Residues: CASSVGQINTDTQYF.

This clonotype was recorded at least ten times. CDR3 sequence (DNA): TGTGCCAGCAGTCTCCGGGGACCTGAAGCTTTCTTT. The encoded protein is CASSLRGPEAFF. The chain couples TRBV6-1 to TRBJ1-1; D possibly corresponds to TRBD1 (5 bases). The CDR3 runs to 12 residues. CDR1 is MNHNS and CDR2 is SASEGT in the germline V gene. Deletions cut 5 bases from V and 6 bases from J, with 10 bases between.

This chain joins TRBV20-1 and TRBJ1-1; tentatively, D is TRBD1 (6 bases). From germline, CDR1 is DFQATT and CDR2 SNEGSKA (reference sequence). The germline V and J ends were trimmed by 5 bases and 3 bases, with 19 bases remaining between them. This CDR3 has 15 residues. CDR3 residues: CSASRGDLGDTEAFF. CDR3 DNA: TGCAGTGCTTCAAGGGGGGATTTAGGGGACACTGAAGCTTTCTTT.

This clonotype was seen repeatedly, ten times or more. The rearrangement joins TRBV6-1 to TRBJ2-7, with D unresolved. V was clipped by 7 bases and J by 3 bases, with 19 bases between them. The CDR3 consists of 15 residues. CDR1 is MNHNS and CDR2 is SASEGT in the germline V gene. As DNA, the CDR3 is TGTGCCAGCACCCCAGCAATTGAATTCCGCTACGAGCAGTACTTC. Protein product: CASTPAIEFRYEQYF.

This clonotype was seen ten or more times. This chain connects TRBV7-9 to TRBJ1-1; unclear D gene. The CDR3 sequence is 13 residues long. Germline CDR1 reads SEHNR; CDR2 reads FQNEAQ (reference sequence). V lost 5 bases and J 4 bases, leaving 11 bases between the germline ends. The CDR3, as DNA: TGTGCCAGCAGCGACGGTAGCAGCACTGAAGCTTTCTTT. This translates into CASSDGSSTEAFF.

The sample holds many counts of this clonotype. The chain uses TRBV7-8 and TRBJ2-1; 7 positions agree with TRBD1. The junction had 8 bases not matched to a gene; V was cut back by 1 base and J by 5 bases. This CDR3 comprises 16 residues. The V gene's germline CDR1 is SGHVS and CDR2 FQNEAQ. The CDR3 DNA reads as TGTGCCAGCAGCTTAGGAGGGCTACAGGGGCACAATGAGCAGTTCTTC. It yields the protein CASSLGGLQGHNEQFF.

This chain connects TRBV29-1 to TRBJ1-1; D unresolved. Germline CDR1 SQVTM, CDR2 ANQGSEA. Between the trimmed V and J ends, which lost 4 bases and 6 bases, there was a span of 39 bases. The CDR3 contains 21 residues. CDR3 residues: CSVGGDFGVRVPRSSGAEAFF. DNA for the CDR3: TGCAGCGTTGGTGGCGATTTTGGGGTACGGGTTCCCAGGTCGAGTGGTGCTGAAGCTTTCTTT. The entire variable domain, with the rest obtained from reference TRBV29-1 and TRBJ1-1, is as follows: SAVISQKPSRDICQRGTSLTIQCQVDSQVTMMFWYRQQPGQSLTLIATANQGSEATYESGFVIDKFPISRPNLTFSTLTVSNMSPEDSSIYLCSVGGDFGVRVPRSSGAEAFFGQGTRLTVV.

This clonotype has a handful of counts. V usage is TRBV20-1 and J usage is TRBJ1-2; unclear D gene. V was shortened by 3 bases and J by 4 bases, with 12 bases between the two germline ends. Per the germline V gene, CDR1 is DFQATT and CDR2 is SNEGSKA (reference sequence). The CDR3 loop spans 13 amino acids. The CDR3 nucleotides are TGCAGTGCTAGTTATAGAGGCGGCTATGGCTACACCTTC. Protein: CSASYRGGYGYTF.

Ten or more counts support this clonotype. V is TRBV6-5 and J is TRBJ2-5; D might be TRBD2 (5 bases). This CDR3 region has 15 residues. Trimming took 0 bases from V and 5 from J, leaving 13 bases between them. CDR1 and CDR2 (germline): MNHEY, SVGAGI. CDR3 nucleotides: TGTGCCAGCAGTTACTCTCTAGGCCCGGGGGAGACCCAGTACTTC. It codes for CASSYSLGPGETQYF.

The chain links TRBV24-1 to TRBJ2-1; 12 bases are shared with TRBD2. The trim removed 10 bases at V and 10 bases at J, leaving 4 bases unmatched. Germline V lookup: CDR1 KGHDR, CDR2 SFDVKD. CDR3 length: 12 residues. The CDR3 reads CATGLAGHEQFF. DNA for the CDR3: TGTGCCACTGGACTAGCGGGACACGAGCAGTTCTTC.